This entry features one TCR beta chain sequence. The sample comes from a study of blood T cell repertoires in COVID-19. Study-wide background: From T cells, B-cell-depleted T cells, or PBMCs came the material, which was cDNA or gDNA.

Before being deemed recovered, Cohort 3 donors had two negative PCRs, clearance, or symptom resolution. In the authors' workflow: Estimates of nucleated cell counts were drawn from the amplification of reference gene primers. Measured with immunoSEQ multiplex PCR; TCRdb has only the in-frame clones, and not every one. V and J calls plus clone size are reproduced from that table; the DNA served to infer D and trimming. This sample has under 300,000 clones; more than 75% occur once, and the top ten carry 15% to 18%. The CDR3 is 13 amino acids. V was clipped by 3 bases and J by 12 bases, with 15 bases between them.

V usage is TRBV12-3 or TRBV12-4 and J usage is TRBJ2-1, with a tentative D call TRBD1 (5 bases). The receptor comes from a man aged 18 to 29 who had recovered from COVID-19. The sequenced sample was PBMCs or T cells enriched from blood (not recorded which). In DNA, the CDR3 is TGTGCCAGCAGTTTCCGATCAGGCACAGGGCAGTTCTTC. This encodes CASSFRSGTGQFF.